This T cell receptor beta chain was recovered during a study of vaccination effects on CD4 cells after COVID-19 (dated by TCRdb to 2022 to 2024). Describing the broader study: In the ViraFEST assay, PBMC were stimulated with viral peptide pools, and TCR sequencing was then used to find antigen-specific CD4+ T cell clonotypes based on their expansion. Participants received two doses of either the BNT162b2 or the mRNA-1273 mRNA SARS-CoV-2 vaccine. Two million PBMC per well were cultured in IMDM with around 5% human AB serum, roughly 10 IU/ml IL-2 and gentamicin, plus 10 ug/ml peptides. In both COVID-19 convalescent patients and infection-naive vaccine recipients, the study compared SARS-CoV-2 spike-specific CD4+ TCR repertoires from before mRNA vaccination with those from after it. Altogether, nine to ten COVID-19 convalescent patients and a few SARS-CoV-2-naive healthy vaccine recipients made up the full study. Cultures from other donors in the study were sequenced with the Oncomine TCR Beta short-read assay on an Illumina iSeq 100. Study-wide findings and limitations: Among healthy vaccine recipients, nearly all vaccine-induced clones were SARS-CoV-2 mono-reactive, and just 1 of 255 was cross-reactive with common cold coronaviruses. Only a small number of convalescent patients were included, and no early post-infection timepoints were available, which limited the study. At late post-vaccination timepoints, both infection-induced and vaccine-induced clones showed marked clonal contraction, consistent with waning T cell responses.

As for this clone: Its antigen target is currently unknown. No base quality values were provided; no much bigger clone lies one nucleotide off.

After less than eleven days of culture, CD4+ T cells were isolated with the EasySep CD4+ T cell isolation kit. None of the healthy vaccine recipients had a prior SARS-CoV-2 infection, which was confirmed by nucleocapsid antibody tests that came back negative both before and after vaccination. Half of the culture medium was replaced with fresh IL-2-containing medium on days 3 and 7. Unless otherwise noted, each peptide stimulation condition was cultured in triplicate wells. Using Ficoll-Paque Plus gradient centrifugation, PBMC were separated from whole blood and then either used fresh or cryopreserved at -140C. The QIAamp micro DNA kit was used to extract genomic DNA from the cultured CD4+ T cells. The germline V gene specifies SGHTA as CDR1 and FQGNSA as CDR2. From V the trimming removes 1 base and from J it removes 7 bases, while the gene matches leave 4 bases of the junction unaccounted for. Counted from cysteine to phenylalanine, this CDR3 has 15 amino acids. The CDR3 DNA has 45 bases and is translated from base 1.

The method was the immunoSEQ multiplex PCR assay. DNA from the cultured and isolated CD4+ T cells underwent TCR beta CDR3 sequencing. In the authors' own workflow: The analysis removed non-productive TCR sequences, trimmed reads to the CDR3 region, and retained only CDR3s that were 7 or more amino acids long. Antigen-specific clonotypes were identified using the MANAFEST web app by comparison of expansion in peptide wells against reference cultures. To count as positive, a clone had to show expansion at FDR<0.05 compared with the reference and with all other wells, an odds ratio above 5, and a frequency above 0.1% in two replicate wells. Cross-reactive clonotypes were defined as significantly expanded in SARS-CoV-2 spike wells and in at least one common cold coronavirus spike condition. Levenshtein distance calculated with the stringdist R package was used to assess CDR3 similarity, and unrooted trees were constructed with ape in R 3.6.1. Entries here come from immuneACCESS through TCRdb and include only in-frame sequences with V and J called. Some clones fail to appear in such tables; in the studies checked, an unresolved V gene covers under half of the shortfall, and the cause of the remainder is unknown. Clone size and V and J calls were adopted from that table, with D and trimming inferred from the DNA. The sample records around 26,000 clones, less than 75% of which are singletons. In total, the top ten clones hold approximately 11% of the sample.

The chain was built from TRBV7-2 and TRBJ1-6, and 7 bases in between align with TRBD1. The receptor's source is a human donor who received a COVID-19 vaccine. Sequencing was performed on CD4+ T cells from PBMCs cultured without peptide, taken before COVID-19 vaccination. The CDR3 region reads CASSLEGQPNSPLHF. DNA sequence: TGTGCCAGCAGCTTAGAGGGACAGCCGAATTCACCCCTCCACTTT.